The next 5 T cell receptor beta chains were all read from a single sample in a study of Ad26.COV2.S vaccination and SARS-CoV-2 variants. Clones were sequenced by immunoSEQ multiplex PCR, and TCRdb holds only the in-frame ones, with some missing. Among hundreds of thousands of clones listed, about 90% were seen once. The input for sequencing was peripheral blood, taken after recovery from COVID-19. All receptors come from a human donor who had recovered from COVID-19.

This clone was seen a few times. The chain couples TRBV15 to TRBJ1-5, with a possible D match to TRBD1 (6 bases). Trimming took 5 bases from V and 4 from J, leaving 18 bases between them. The CDR3 sequence is 16 residues long. Germline V gene sequence: CDR1 LNHNV, CDR2 YYDKDF (reference sequence). CDR3 DNA: TGTGCCACCAGCTCAATCAGCAGGGGTGGTAATCAGCCCCAGCATTTT. Encoded protein: CATSSISRGGNQPQHF.

In DNA, the CDR3 is TGTGCCAGCAGTTTCAAGGAGACCCAGTACTTC. Encoded protein: CASSFKETQYF. The chain employs TRBV6-5 and TRBJ2-5; D is unclear. Germline CDR1 reads MNHEY; CDR2 reads SVGAGI. Trimming removed 4 bases at V and 5 bases at J, with 5 bases between. This CDR3 contains 11 residues.

The rearrangement joins TRBV14 to TRBJ2-1; 8 bases align to TRBD1. With 1 base clipped from V and 3 bases from J, the junction kept 5 bases outside the gene matches. Germline lookup yields CDR1 SGHDN and CDR2 FVKESK. The length of the CDR3 is 16 residues. The CDR3 DNA reads as TGTGCCAGCAGCCAAGTCACAGGGGGGTTCTACAATGAGCAGTTCTTC. It is translated as CASSQVTGGFYNEQFF.

The chain uses TRBV7-9 and TRBJ1-1; no reliable D call. CDR1 and CDR2 (germline): SEHNR, FQNEAQ (reference sequence). The CDR3 is made up of 10 amino acids. V was trimmed by 7 bases and J by 3 bases, leaving 3 bases between them. The CDR3 DNA is TGTGCCAGCACCGACACTGAAGCTTTCTTT. Protein sequence: CASTDTEAFF.

This chain links TRBV28 with TRBJ1-5, with D perhaps matching TRBD1 (5 bases). CDR3 length: 17 amino acids. V lost 5 bases, J lost 4 bases, and 21 bases lay in between. Germline values: CDR1 MDHEN, CDR2 SYDVKM. CDR3 nucleotides: TGTGCCAGCAGTCTGGCTCGACAGATTATCTTGAATCAGCCCCAGCATTTT. Residues: CASSLARQIILNQPQHF. Based on the CDR3 plus reference TRBV28 and TRBJ1-5, the full variable domain is DVKVTQSSRYLVKRTGEKVFLECVQDMDHENMFWYRQDPGLGLRLIYFSYDVKMKEKGDIPEGYSVSREKKERFSLILESASTNQTSMYLCASSLARQIILNQPQHFGDGTRLSIL.